The clone carrying this TCR beta chain was recorded only once. The antigen is unknown. This record belongs to a study of OX40 agonist ivuxolimab in advanced cancers. Study-wide results and caveats: The investigators did not determine what antigen specificity the expanded peripheral T cells had.

Germline V gene sequence: CDR1 SGHTA, CDR2 FQGNSA. This CDR3 is 14 amino acids long. J gave up 7 bases and V 5 bases, and 7 bases lay outside the gene matches. Repertoires were generated with immunoSEQ multiplex PCR, while TCRdb's copy carries only in-frame clones and drops some. The sample includes some 80,000 clones, roughly 92% of them seen just once. Peripheral blood came from all dose cohorts at three timepoints. The chain couples TRBV7-2 to TRBJ1-1; 10 positions match TRBD1. The clonotype originates from an adult with an advanced solid tumor such as melanoma, head and neck, liver or kidney cancer. The sample in question was CD4+ or CD8+ T cells sorted from blood, obtained in a trial of the OX40 agonist ivuxolimab. The CDR3 bases are TGTGCCAGCAGCACGAGGACAGGGGGGATTGAAGCTTTCTTT. Its protein product is CASSTRTGGIEAFF. Filled out from reference TRBV7-2 and TRBJ1-1, the complete variable domain reads GAGVSQSPSNKVTEKGKDVELRCDPISGHTALYWYRQSLGQGLEFLIYFQGNSAPDKSGLPSDRFSAERTGGSVSTLTIQRTQQEDSAVYLCASSTRTGGIEAFFGQGTRLTVV.